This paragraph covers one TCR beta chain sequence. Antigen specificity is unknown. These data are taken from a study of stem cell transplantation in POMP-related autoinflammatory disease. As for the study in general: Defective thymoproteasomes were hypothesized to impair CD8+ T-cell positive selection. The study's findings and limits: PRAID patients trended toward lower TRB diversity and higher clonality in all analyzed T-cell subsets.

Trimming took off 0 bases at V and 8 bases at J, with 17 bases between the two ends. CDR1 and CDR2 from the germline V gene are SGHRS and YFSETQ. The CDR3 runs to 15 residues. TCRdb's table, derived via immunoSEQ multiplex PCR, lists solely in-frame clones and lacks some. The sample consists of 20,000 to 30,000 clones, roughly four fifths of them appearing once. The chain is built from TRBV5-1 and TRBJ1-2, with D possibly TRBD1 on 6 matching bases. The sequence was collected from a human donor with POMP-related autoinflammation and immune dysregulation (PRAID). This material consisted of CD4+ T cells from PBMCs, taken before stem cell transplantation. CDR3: CASSLAPGAGKGYTF. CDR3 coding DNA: TGCGCCAGCAGCTTGGCCCCGGGGGCAGGAAAGGGCTACACCTTC.